Listed below are T cell receptor beta chains from one sample, sequenced in a study of cytotoxic CD8 clonotypes in ibrutinib-treated CLL. Profiling relied on immunoSEQ multiplex PCR, and the TCRdb table lists in-frame clones only, not all of them. This table has approximately 150,000 clones, 60% to 85% appearing once. Sequences were derived from PBMCs, sampled after 12 months of ibrutinib treatment. Receptor source: a human donor with chronic lymphocytic leukemia. The CDR3 runs from the conserved cysteine through the conserved F or W. A D gene is named only where the DNA matches it firmly. Only some rows state a clone size, as once, few, many or a class for expanded clones.

clone size: -
J gene: TRBJ2-4
V gene: TRBV18
D gene: TRBD2
CDR3 protein: CASSPSGGGDIQYF
CDR3 DNA: TGTGCCAGCTCGCCTAGCGGGGGAGGGGACATTCAGTACTTC

clone size: -
J gene: TRBJ2-3
V gene: TRBV7-3
D gene: TRBD2
CDR3 protein: CASSRLAGGQDTQYF
CDR3 DNA: TGTGCCAGCAGCCGACTAGCGGGAGGACAAGATACGCAGTATTTT

clone size: -
J gene: TRBJ2-3
V gene: TRBV18
D gene: -
CDR3 protein: CASSPGVTDTQYF
CDR3 DNA: TGTGCCAGCTCACCTGGGGTCACAGATACGCAGTATTTT

clone size: -
J gene: TRBJ2-7
V gene: TRBV6-5
D gene: -
CDR3 protein: CASSLTDSSYEQYF
CDR3 DNA: TGTGCCAGCAGTTTAACCGATAGCTCCTACGAGCAGTACTTC

clone size: -
J gene: TRBJ2-7
V gene: TRBV5-1
D gene: TRBD1
CDR3 protein: CASSLETGGFYEQYF
CDR3 DNA: TGCGCCAGCAGCTTGGAGACAGGGGGTTTCTACGAGCAGTACTTC

clone size: -
J gene: TRBJ2-5
V gene: TRBV14
D gene: -
CDR3 protein: CASSQLRTEETQYF
CDR3 DNA: TGTGCCAGCAGCCAACTCAGGACGGAAGAGACCCAGTACTTC

clone size: -
J gene: TRBJ2-3
V gene: TRBV19
D gene: TRBD2
CDR3 protein: CASIGLAGVEDTQYF
CDR3 DNA: TGTGCCAGTATTGGGCTAGCGGGAGTAGAAGATACGCAGTATTTT

clone size: few
J gene: TRBJ1-5
V gene: TRBV2
D gene: -
CDR3 protein: CASSPGTWQPQHF
CDR3 DNA: TGTGCCAGCAGTCCAGGGACGTGGCAGCCCCAGCATTTT

clone size: -
J gene: TRBJ1-3
V gene: TRBV4-1
D gene: -
CDR3 protein: CASSQAGSSGNTIYF
CDR3 DNA: TGCGCCAGCAGCCAAGCAGGTAGCTCTGGAAACACCATATATTTT

clone size: -
J gene: TRBJ1-4
V gene: TRBV4-3
D gene: -
CDR3 protein: CASSQEMDSNEKLFF
CDR3 DNA: TGCGCCAGCAGCCAAGAGATGGACAGTAATGAAAAACTGTTTTTT

clone size: -
J gene: TRBJ2-1
V gene: TRBV7-3
D gene: -
CDR3 protein: CASSLNGRLDEQFF
CDR3 DNA: TGTGCCAGCAGCTTAAACGGTCGGTTGGATGAGCAGTTCTTC

clone size: -
J gene: TRBJ1-1
V gene: TRBV6-6
D gene: -
CDR3 protein: CASTPSEAEEAFF
CDR3 DNA: TGTGCCAGCACCCCCAGCGAGGCAGAAGAAGCTTTCTTT

clone size: few
J gene: TRBJ2-7
V gene: TRBV5-4
D gene: TRBD1
CDR3 protein: CASSLVRDRNSYEQYF
CDR3 DNA: TGTGCCAGCAGCTTGGTCCGGGACAGGAACTCCTACGAGCAGTACTTC

clone size: once
J gene: TRBJ1-4
V gene: TRBV4-1
D gene: -
CDR3 protein: CASSNGPTNEKLFF
CDR3 DNA: TGCGCCAGCAGCAACGGACCAACTAATGAAAAACTGTTTTTT

clone size: few
J gene: TRBJ1-6
V gene: TRBV27
D gene: -
CDR3 protein: CASRSRTNSPLHF
CDR3 DNA: TGTGCCAGCAGGTCCAGGACGAATTCACCCCTCCACTTT

clone size: -
J gene: TRBJ1-2
V gene: TRBV7-2
D gene: -
CDR3 protein: CASSFNFLLPADGYTF
CDR3 DNA: TGTGCCAGCAGCTTTAATTTCCTCCTACCAGCCGATGGCTACACCTTC

clone size: -
J gene: TRBJ1-4
V gene: TRBV18
D gene: TRBD1
CDR3 protein: CASSPSGQENEKLFF
CDR3 DNA: TGTGCCAGCTCACCGTCGGGACAGGAGAATGAAAAACTGTTTTTT

clone size: -
J gene: TRBJ2-3
V gene: TRBV18
D gene: TRBD2
CDR3 protein: CASSRTRLAPDTQYF
CDR3 DNA: TGTGCCAGCTCGCGAACCCGACTAGCCCCAGATACGCAGTATTTT

clone size: -
J gene: TRBJ1-3
V gene: TRBV7-9
D gene: -
CDR3 protein: CASRRLNSGNTIYF
CDR3 DNA: TGTGCCAGCCGTCGACTGAACTCTGGAAACACCATATATTTT

clone size: -
J gene: TRBJ2-7
V gene: TRBV11-1
D gene: -
CDR3 protein: CASSLAGVHEQYF
CDR3 DNA: TGTGCCAGCAGCTTAGCAGGGGTCCACGAGCAGTACTTC

clone size: -
J gene: TRBJ2-1
V gene: TRBV2
D gene: -
CDR3 protein: CATPGRSYNEQFF
CDR3 DNA: TGTGCCACCCCGGGACGGTCCTACAATGAGCAGTTCTTC

clone size: -
J gene: TRBJ2-5
V gene: TRBV5-3
D gene: TRBD2
CDR3 protein: CARSRRLAGLAETQYF
CDR3 DNA: TGTGCCAGAAGCAGGAGACTAGCGGGCCTGGCAGAGACCCAGTACTTC

clone size: -
J gene: TRBJ2-3
V gene: TRBV7-2
D gene: -
CDR3 protein: CASSLRLDASTDTQYF
CDR3 DNA: TGTGCCAGCAGCCTTCGTTTAGACGCTAGCACAGATACGCAGTATTTT

clone size: -
J gene: TRBJ1-6
V gene: TRBV28
D gene: TRBD1
CDR3 protein: CASSSIGTDNSPLHF
CDR3 DNA: TGTGCCAGCAGCTCCATTGGGACAGATAATTCACCCCTCCACTTT

clone size: -
J gene: TRBJ2-1
V gene: TRBV7-2
D gene: -
CDR3 protein: CASSLERPYSFGPSNEQFF
CDR3 DNA: TGTGCCAGCAGCTTAGAGAGACCCTACTCGTTTGGCCCCTCCAATGAGCAGTTCTTC

clone size: -
J gene: TRBJ2-7
V gene: TRBV7-8
D gene: -
CDR3 protein: CASSLVDSSYEQYF
CDR3 DNA: TGTGCCAGCAGCCTCGTCGACAGTTCCTACGAGCAGTACTTC

clone size: few
J gene: TRBJ1-2
V gene: TRBV30
D gene: -
CDR3 protein: CAWSVRGRTGYTF
CDR3 DNA: TGTGCCTGGAGTGTACGGGGGCGGACGGGCTACACCTTC

clone size: -
J gene: TRBJ1-3
V gene: TRBV4-2
D gene: -
CDR3 protein: CASSQGEGTGSGNTIYF
CDR3 DNA: TGTGCCAGCAGCCAAGGCGAGGGGACGGGCTCTGGAAACACCATATATTTT

clone size: -
J gene: TRBJ2-3
V gene: TRBV6-1
D gene: TRBD1
CDR3 protein: CAIERGREDTQYF
CDR3 DNA: TGTGCCATCGAGAGGGGGCGCGAAGATACGCAGTATTTT

clone size: -
J gene: TRBJ2-3
V gene: TRBV29-1
D gene: -
CDR3 protein: CSVEDLFADTQYF
CDR3 DNA: TGCAGCGTTGAGGACCTCTTCGCAGATACGCAGTATTTT

clone size: -
J gene: TRBJ1-2
V gene: TRBV28
D gene: TRBD1
CDR3 protein: CASSLLGTGGYYGYTF
CDR3 DNA: TGTGCCAGCAGTTTATTAGGGACAGGGGGCTACTATGGCTACACCTTC

clone size: -
J gene: TRBJ2-1
V gene: TRBV2
D gene: -
CDR3 protein: CASSDRALNYNEQFF
CDR3 DNA: TGTGCCAGCAGTGACCGGGCTCTCAACTACAATGAGCAGTTCTTC